This T cell receptor beta chain emerged from a study of T cell repertoires in aging, cancer and after chemotherapy. Study as a whole: The whole study produced a dataset of several million TCR reads. Findings of the study overall: Age-matched healthy donors had significantly more diverse, less clonal blood TCR repertoires than untreated cancer patients. These repertoire data do not allow conclusions about immunological memory after chemotherapy. Across the chemotherapy interval, each cancer cohort showed higher median generation probability, suggesting thymic rebound.

Rearranged V-D-J TRB sequences were amplified with a mixed TRB-A/B primer pool. TCRdb redid the calling of the multiplex PCR reads with MiXCR, one entry per CDR3 protein. The sample has about 9,200 distinct CDR3 sequences; around 35% are singletons. Amplification of TCR beta used genomic DNA extracted from peripheral blood. Germline V gives CDR1 LNHDA, CDR2 SQIVND (reference sequence). This CDR3 has 13 residues. Trimming pared 3 bases from V and 4 bases from J, leaving 10 bases between. Remarks on this clonotype: Its cognate antigen is unknown.

This rearrangement joins TRBV19 to TRBJ2-7, with D perhaps being TRBD1 or TRBD2 (5 bases each). The sequence derives from a human donor in good health. The sample was blood. The CDR3 protein is CASSMGTLYEQYF. The CDR3 bases are TGTGCCAGTAGTATGGGGACCCTATACGAGCAGTACTTC.